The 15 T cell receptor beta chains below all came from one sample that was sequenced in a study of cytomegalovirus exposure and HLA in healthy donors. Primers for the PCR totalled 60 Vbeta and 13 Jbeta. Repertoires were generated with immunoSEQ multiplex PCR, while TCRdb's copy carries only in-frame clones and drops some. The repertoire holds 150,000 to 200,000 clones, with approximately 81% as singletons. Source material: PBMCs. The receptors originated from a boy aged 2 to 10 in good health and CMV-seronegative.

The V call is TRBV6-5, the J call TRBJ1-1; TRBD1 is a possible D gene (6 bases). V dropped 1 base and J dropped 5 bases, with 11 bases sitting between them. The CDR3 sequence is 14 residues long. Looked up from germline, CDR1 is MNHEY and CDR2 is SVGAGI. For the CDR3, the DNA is TGTGCCAGCAGTTACTTGGGGGCAGGGACTGAAGCTTTCTTT. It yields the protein CASSYLGAGTEAFF.

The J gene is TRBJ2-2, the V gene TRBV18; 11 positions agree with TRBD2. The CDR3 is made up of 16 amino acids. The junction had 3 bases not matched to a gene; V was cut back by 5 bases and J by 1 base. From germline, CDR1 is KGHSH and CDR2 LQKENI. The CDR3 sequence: CASSLTSGENTGELFF. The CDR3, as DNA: TGTGCCAGCTCATTGACTAGCGGGGAGAACACCGGGGAGCTGTTTTTT.

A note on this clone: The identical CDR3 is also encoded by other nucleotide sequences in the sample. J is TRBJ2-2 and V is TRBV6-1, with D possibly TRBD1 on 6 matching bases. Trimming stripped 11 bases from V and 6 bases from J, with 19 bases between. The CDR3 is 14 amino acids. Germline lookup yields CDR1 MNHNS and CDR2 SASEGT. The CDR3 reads CAHRDTSLAGELFF. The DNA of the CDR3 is TGTGCCCACAGGGACACCTCGTTGGCCGGGGAGCTGTTTTTT.

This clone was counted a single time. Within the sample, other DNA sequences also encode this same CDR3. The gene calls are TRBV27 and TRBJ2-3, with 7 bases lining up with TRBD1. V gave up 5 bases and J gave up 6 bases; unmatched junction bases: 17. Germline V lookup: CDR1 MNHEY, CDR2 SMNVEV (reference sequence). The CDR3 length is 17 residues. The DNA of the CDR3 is TGTGCCAGCAGTCGGAGACAGGGACCTTGGGCGACGGATACGCAGTATTTT. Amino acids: CASSRRQGPWATDTQYF.

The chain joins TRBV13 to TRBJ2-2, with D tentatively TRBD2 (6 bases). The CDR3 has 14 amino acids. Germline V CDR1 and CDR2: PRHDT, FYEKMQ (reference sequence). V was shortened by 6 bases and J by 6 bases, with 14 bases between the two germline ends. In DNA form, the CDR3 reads TGTGCCAGCAGGTTTTGGGGGGACGCCGGGGAGCTGTTTTTT. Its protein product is CASRFWGDAGELFF.

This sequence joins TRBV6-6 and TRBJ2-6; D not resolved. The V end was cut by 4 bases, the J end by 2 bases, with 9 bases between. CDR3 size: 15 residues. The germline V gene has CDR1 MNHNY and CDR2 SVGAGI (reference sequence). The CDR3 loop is CASSSQVTGANVLTF. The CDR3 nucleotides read TGTGCCAGCAGTTCTCAGGTGACTGGGGCCAACGTCCTGACTTTC.

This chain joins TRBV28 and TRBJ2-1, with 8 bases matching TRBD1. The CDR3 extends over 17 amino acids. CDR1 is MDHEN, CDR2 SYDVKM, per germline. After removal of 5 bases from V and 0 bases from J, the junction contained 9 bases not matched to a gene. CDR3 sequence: CASSRGQGFGSYNEQFF. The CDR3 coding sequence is TGTGCCAGCAGTCGTGGACAGGGATTCGGCTCCTACAATGAGCAGTTCTTC.

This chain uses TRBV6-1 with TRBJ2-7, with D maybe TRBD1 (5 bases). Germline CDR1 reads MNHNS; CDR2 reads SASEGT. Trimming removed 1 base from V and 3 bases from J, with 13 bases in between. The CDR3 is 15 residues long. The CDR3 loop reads CASSEGWGPNYEQYV. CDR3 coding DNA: TGTGCCAGCAGTGAAGGGTGGGGCCCAAACTACGAGCAGTACGTC.

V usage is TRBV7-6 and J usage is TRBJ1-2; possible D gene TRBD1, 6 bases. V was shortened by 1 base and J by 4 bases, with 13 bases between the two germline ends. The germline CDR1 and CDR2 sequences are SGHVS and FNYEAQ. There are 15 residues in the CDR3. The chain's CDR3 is CASSLEGVRGYGYTF. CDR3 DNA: TGTGCCAGCAGCTTAGAAGGGGTCAGGGGCTATGGCTACACCTTC.

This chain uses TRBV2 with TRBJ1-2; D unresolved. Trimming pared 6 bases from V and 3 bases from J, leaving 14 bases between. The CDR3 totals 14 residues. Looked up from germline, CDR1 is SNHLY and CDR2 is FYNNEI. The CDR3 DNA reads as TGTGCCAGCAGCCTTCTGTCAAGAGACTATGGCTACACCTTC. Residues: CASSLLSRDYGYTF.

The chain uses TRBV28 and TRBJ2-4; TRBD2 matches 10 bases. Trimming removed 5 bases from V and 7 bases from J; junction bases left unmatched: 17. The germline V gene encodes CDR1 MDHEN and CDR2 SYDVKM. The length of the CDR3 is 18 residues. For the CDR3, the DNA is TGTGCCAGCAGTACCCGGGAGCTAGCGGGAGTCCCGGGCAACATTCAGTACTTC. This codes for CASSTRELAGVPGNIQYF.

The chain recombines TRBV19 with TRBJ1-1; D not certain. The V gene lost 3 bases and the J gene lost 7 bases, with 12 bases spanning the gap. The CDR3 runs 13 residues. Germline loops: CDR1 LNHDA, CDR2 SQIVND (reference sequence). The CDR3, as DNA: TGTGCCAGTAGTATTTTTTTAAGTAGTGAAGCTTTCTTT. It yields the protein CASSIFLSSEAFF.

The DNA for the CDR3 is TGTGCCAGCAGTTACGGGGGCAGGGGGATCCCCTACGAGCAGTACGTC. The encoded protein is CASSYGGRGIPYEQYV. The rearrangement links TRBV6-6 to TRBJ2-7; 7 nucleotides line up with TRBD1. Germline CDR1 is MNHNY and CDR2 is SVGAGI (reference sequence). The CDR3 has 16 residues. After removal of 2 bases from V and 2 bases from J, the junction contained 9 bases not matched to a gene.

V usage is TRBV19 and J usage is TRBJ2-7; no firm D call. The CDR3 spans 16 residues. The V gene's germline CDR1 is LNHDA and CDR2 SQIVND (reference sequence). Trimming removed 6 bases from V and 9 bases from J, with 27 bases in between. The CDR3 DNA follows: TGTGCCAGTAGCATGACAATTTATGACGGCTCGTTAGTGCAGTACTTC. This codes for CASSMTIYDGSLVQYF.

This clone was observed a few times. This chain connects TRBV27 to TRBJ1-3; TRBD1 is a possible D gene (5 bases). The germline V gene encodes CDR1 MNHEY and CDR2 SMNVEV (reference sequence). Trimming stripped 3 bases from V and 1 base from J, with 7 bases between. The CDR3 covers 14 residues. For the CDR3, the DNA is TGTGCCAGCAGTTTGCGGGGGTCTGGAAACACCATATATTTT. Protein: CASSLRGSGNTIYF.